Below, one T cell receptor (beta chain) is given with its context. CDR1 and CDR2 (germline): MGHRA, YSYEKL. The CDR3 length is 15 residues. TCRdb processed the 5' RACE reads again and assigns one entry to each CDR3 protein, with no DNA. The sample features 160,000 or so distinct CDR3 sequences, with 2% to 3% in its top ten. This specimen comes from a study of monozygotic twins with inflammatory bowel disease. The sequencing sample was made of blood. The sequence derives from a human donor with ulcerative colitis or Crohn's disease, or a healthy co-twin of an affected twin (not recorded which). This chain uses TRBV4-1 with TRBJ1-5; there is no DNA to check the TCRdb D call of TRBD1. The CDR3 loop is CASRRDSRSNQPQHF.